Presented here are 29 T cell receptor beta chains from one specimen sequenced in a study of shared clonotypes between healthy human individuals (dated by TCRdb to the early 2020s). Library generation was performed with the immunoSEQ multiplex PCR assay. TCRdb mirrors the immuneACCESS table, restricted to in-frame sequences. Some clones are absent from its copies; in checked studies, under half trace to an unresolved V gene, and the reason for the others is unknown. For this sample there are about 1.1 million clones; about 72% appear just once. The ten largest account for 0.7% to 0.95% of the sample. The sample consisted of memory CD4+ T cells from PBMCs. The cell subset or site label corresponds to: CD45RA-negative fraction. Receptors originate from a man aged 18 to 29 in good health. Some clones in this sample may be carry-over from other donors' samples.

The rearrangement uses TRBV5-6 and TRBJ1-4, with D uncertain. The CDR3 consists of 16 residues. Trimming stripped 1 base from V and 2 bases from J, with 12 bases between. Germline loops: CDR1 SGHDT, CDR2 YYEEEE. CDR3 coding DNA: TGTGCCAGCAGCTTGCCTCAAGGCGGGACTAATGAAAAACTGTTTTTT. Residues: CASSLPQGGTNEKLFF.

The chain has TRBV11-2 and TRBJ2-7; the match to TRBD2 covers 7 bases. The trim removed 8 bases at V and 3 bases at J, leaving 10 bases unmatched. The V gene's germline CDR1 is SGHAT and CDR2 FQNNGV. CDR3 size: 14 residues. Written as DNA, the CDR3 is TGTGCCAGCGGCCAGGCGGGAGCCTACTACGAGCAGTACTTC. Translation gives CASGQAGAYYEQYF. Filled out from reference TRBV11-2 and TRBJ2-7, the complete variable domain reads EAGVAQSPRYKIIEKRQSVAFWCNPISGHATLYWYQQILGQGPKLLIQFQNNGVVDDSQLPKDRFSAERLKGVDSTLKIQPAKLEDSAVYLCASGQAGAYYEQYFGPGTRLTVT.

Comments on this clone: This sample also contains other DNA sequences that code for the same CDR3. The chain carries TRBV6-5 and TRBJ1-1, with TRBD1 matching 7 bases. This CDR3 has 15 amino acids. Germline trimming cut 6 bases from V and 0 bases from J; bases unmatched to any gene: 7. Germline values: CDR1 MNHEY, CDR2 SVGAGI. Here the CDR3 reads CASSPRDSVNTEAFF. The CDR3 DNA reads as TGTGCCAGCAGCCCACGGGACAGCGTGAACACTGAAGCTTTCTTT.

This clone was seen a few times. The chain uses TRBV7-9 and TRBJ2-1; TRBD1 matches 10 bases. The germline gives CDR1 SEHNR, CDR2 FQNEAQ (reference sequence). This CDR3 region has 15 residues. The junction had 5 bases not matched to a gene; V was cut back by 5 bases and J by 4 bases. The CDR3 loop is CASSPGTGAYNEQFF. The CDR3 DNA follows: TGTGCCAGCAGCCCGGGGACAGGGGCGTACAATGAGCAGTTCTTC.

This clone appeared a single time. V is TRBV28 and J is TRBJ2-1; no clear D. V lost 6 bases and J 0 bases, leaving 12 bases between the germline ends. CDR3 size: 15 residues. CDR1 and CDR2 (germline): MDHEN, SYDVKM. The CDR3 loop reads CASSLAPGSYNEQFF. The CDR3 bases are TGTGCCAGCAGCTTAGCCCCCGGCTCCTACAATGAGCAGTTCTTC.

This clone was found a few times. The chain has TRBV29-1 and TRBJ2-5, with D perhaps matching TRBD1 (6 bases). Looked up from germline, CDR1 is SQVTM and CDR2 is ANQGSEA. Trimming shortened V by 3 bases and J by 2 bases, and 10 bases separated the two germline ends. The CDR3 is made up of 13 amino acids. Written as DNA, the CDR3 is TGCAGCGTTGACCTGGACAGTCAAGAGACCCAGTACTTC. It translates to CSVDLDSQETQYF.

The chain's CDR3 is CASSQPLGASSYNEQFF. DNA of the CDR3: TGTGCCAGCAGCCAACCCCTGGGGGCCAGCTCCTACAATGAGCAGTTCTTC. The chain recombines TRBV14 with TRBJ2-1, with a tentative D call TRBD1 (6 bases). V was trimmed by 2 bases and J by 0 bases, leaving 14 bases between them. This CDR3 is 17 amino acids long. Germline assignment: CDR1 SGHDN and CDR2 FVKESK.

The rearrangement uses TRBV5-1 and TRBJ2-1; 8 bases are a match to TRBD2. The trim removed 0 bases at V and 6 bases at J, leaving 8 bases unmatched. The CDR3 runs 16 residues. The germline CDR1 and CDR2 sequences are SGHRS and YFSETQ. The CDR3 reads CASSLEEREIRNEQFF. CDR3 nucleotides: TGCGCCAGCAGCTTGGAAGAGCGGGAGATACGCAATGAGCAGTTCTTC. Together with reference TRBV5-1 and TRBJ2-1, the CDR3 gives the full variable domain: KAGVTQTPRYLIKTRGQQVTLSCSPISGHRSVSWYQQTPGQGLQFLFEYFSETQRNKGNFPGRFSGRQFSNSRSEMNVSTLELGDSALYLCASSLEEREIRNEQFFGPGTRLTVL.

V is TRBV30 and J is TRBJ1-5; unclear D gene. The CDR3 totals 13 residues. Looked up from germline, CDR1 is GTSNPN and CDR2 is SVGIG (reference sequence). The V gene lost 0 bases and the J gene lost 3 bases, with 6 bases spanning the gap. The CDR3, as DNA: TGTGCCTGGAGTGTTGCACACAATCAGCCCCAGCATTTT. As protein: CAWSVAHNQPQHF.

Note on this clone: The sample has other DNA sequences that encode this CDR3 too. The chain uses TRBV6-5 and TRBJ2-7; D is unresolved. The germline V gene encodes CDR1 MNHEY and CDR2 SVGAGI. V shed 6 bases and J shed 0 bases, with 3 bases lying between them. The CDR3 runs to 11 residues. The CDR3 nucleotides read TGTGCCAGCAGGTCCTCCTACGAGCAGTACTTC. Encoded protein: CASRSSYEQYF.

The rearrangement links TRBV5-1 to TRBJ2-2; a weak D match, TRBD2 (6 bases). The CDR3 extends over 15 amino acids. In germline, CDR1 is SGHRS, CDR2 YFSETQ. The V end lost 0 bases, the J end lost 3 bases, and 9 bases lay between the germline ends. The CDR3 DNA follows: TGCGCCAGCAGCTTGGCCGGGACTTACACCGGGGAGCTGTTTTTT. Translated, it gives CASSLAGTYTGELFF.

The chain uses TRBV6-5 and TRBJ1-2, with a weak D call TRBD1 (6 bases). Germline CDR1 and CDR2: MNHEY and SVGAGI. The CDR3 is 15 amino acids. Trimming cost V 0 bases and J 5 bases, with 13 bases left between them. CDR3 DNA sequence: TGTGCCAGCAGTTACTCGTCGTCTAGGGGGTATGGCTACACCTTC. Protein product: CASSYSSSRGYGYTF.

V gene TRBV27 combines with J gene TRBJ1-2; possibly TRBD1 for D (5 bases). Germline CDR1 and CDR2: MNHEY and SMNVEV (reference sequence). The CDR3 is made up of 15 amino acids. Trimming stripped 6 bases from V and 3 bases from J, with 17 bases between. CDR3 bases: TGTGCCAGCAGCAGGGTTGGAGAGGGGCACTATGGCTACACCTTC. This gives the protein CASSRVGEGHYGYTF.

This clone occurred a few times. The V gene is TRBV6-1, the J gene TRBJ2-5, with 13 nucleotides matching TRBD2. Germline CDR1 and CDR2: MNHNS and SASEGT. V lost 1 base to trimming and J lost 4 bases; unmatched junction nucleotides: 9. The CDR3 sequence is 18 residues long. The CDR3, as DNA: TGTGCCAGCAGTGAAGGACGGACTAGCGGGGGACTCGGAGAGACCCAGTACTTC. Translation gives CASSEGRTSGGLGETQYF.

CDR3 coding DNA: TGTGCCAGCAGTTTACGCGACAAAAACTACGAGCAGTACTTC. It translates to CASSLRDKNYEQYF. The chain combines TRBV28 with TRBJ2-7; D ambiguous. This CDR3 comprises 14 residues. Germline lookup yields CDR1 MDHEN and CDR2 SYDVKM. Trimming cost V 2 bases and J 3 bases, with 11 bases left between them.

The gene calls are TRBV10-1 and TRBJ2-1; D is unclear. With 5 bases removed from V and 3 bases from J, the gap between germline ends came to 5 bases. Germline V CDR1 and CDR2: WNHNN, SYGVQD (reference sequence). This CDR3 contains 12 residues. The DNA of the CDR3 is TGCGCCAGCAGTACGGACTACAATGAGCAGTTCTTC. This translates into CASSTDYNEQFF.

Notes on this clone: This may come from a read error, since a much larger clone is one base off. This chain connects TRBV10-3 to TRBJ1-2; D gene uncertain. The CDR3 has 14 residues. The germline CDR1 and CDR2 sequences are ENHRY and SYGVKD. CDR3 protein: CAIRAGNSNYGYIF. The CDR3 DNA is TGTGCCATCAGAGCCGGGAACAGTAACTATGGCTACATCTTC.

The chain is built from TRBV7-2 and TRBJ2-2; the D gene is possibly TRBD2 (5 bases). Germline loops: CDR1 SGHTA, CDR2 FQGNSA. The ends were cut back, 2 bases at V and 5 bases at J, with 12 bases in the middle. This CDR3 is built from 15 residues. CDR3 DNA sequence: TGTGCCAGCAGCTTAAGACGGGATTCAACCGGGGAGCTGTTTTTT. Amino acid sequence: CASSLRRDSTGELFF. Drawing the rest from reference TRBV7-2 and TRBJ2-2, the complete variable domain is GAGVSQSPSNKVTEKGKDVELRCDPISGHTALYWYRQSLGQGLEFLIYFQGNSAPDKSGLPSDRFSAERTGGSVSTLTIQRTQQEDSAVYLCASSLRRDSTGELFFGEGSRLTVL.

The CDR3, as DNA: TGTGCCAGCAGCTCCCAGGGGGCGGGGGAGACCCAGTACTTC. Its protein product is CASSSQGAGETQYF. J is TRBJ2-5 and V is TRBV9; 8 bases match TRBD1. CDR1 is SGDLS, CDR2 YYNGEE, per germline. V lost 4 bases and J lost 5; bases outside the gene matches: 7. CDR3 length equals 14 residues.

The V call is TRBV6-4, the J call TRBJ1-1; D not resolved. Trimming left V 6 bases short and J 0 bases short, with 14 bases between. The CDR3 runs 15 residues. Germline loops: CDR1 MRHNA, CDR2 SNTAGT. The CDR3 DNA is TGTGCCAGCAGAAAAACGGCAGATATGAACACTGAAGCTTTCTTT. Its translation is CASRKTADMNTEAFF.

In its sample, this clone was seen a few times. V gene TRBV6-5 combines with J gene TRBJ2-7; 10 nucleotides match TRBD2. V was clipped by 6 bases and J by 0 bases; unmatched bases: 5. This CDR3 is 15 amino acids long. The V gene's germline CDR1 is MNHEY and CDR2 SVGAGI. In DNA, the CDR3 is TGTGCCAGCAGGCCTAGCGGGAGCGTCTCCTACGAGCAGTACTTC. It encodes CASRPSGSVSYEQYF.

CDR3 amino acids: CASSRTSGKYNEQFF. In DNA, the CDR3 is TGTGCCAGCAGTCGGACTAGCGGCAAATACAATGAGCAGTTCTTC. V gene TRBV2 combines with J gene TRBJ2-1; TRBD2 matches at 10 bases. Germline V lookup: CDR1 SNHLY, CDR2 FYNNEI. The V and J ends lost 5 bases and 4 bases, in that order; junction bases with no gene match: 5. The CDR3 has 15 residues.

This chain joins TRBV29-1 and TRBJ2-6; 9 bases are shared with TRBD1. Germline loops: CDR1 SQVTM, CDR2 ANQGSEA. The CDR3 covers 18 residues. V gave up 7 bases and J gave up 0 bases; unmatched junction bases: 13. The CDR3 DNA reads TGCAGCGCAATAACCGAACAGGGGGCCCACTCTGGGGCCAACGTCCTGACTTTC. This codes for CSAITEQGAHSGANVLTF.

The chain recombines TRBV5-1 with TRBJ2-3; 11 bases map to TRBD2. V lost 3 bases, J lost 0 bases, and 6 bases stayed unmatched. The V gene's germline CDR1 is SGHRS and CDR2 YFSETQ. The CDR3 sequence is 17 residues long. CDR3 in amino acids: CASSSLAGGPSTDTQYF. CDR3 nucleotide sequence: TGCGCCAGCAGCTCATTAGCGGGAGGGCCTAGCACAGATACGCAGTATTTT.

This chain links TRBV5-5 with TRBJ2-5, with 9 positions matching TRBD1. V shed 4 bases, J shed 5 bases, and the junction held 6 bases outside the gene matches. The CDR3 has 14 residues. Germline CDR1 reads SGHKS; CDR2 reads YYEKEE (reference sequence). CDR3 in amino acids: CASSPTTGGETQYF. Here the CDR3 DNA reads TGTGCCAGCAGCCCCACGACAGGGGGGGAGACCCAGTACTTC. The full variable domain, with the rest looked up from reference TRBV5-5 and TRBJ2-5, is DAGVTQSPTHLIKTRGQQVTLRCSPISGHKSVSWYQQVLGQGPQFIFQYYEKEERGRGNFPDRFSARQFPNYSSELNVNALLLGDSALYLCASSPTTGGETQYFGPGTRLLVL.

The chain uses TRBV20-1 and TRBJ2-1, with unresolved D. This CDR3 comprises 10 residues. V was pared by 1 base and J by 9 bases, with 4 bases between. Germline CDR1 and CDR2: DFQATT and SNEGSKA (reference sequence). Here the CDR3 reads CSARGGEQFF. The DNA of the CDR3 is TGCAGTGCTAGAGGAGGTGAGCAGTTCTTC.

DNA for the CDR3: TGCAGCGTTCTGACAAGAACTGAAGCTTTCTTT. It translates to CSVLTRTEAFF. The chain employs TRBV29-1 and TRBJ1-1, with no clear D. Trimming removed 5 bases at V and 5 bases at J, with 9 bases between. The CDR3 is made up of 11 amino acids. CDR1 SQVTM and CDR2 ANQGSEA come from the germline V gene. Together with reference TRBV29-1 and TRBJ1-1, the CDR3 gives the full variable domain: SAVISQKPSRDICQRGTSLTIQCQVDSQVTMMFWYRQQPGQSLTLIATANQGSEATYESGFVIDKFPISRPNLTFSTLTVSNMSPEDSSIYLCSVLTRTEAFFGQGTRLTVV.

CDR3 bases: TGTGCCAGCTCACCCGGGACAGGGGACCAGCCCCAGCATTTT. Its protein is CASSPGTGDQPQHF. J is TRBJ1-5 and V is TRBV18, with 10 positions matching TRBD1. This CDR3 spans 14 amino acids. V shed 3 bases, J shed 7 bases, and the junction held 3 bases outside the gene matches. Germline CDR1 and CDR2: KGHSH and LQKENI. Looking up the rest from reference TRBV18 and TRBJ1-5 gives the full variable domain: NAGVMQNPRHLVRRRGQEARLRCSPMKGHSHVYWYRQLPEEGLKFMVYLQKENIIDESGMPKERFSAEFPKEGPSILRIQQVVRGDSAAYFCASSPGTGDQPQHFGDGTRLSIL.

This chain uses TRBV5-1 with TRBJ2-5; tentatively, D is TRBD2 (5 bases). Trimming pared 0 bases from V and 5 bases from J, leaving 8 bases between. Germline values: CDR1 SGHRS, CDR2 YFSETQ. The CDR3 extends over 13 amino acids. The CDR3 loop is CASSLDPGETQYF. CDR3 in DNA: TGCGCCAGCAGCTTGGACCCGGGGGAGACCCAGTACTTC.